A single T cell receptor (beta chain) is shown here with its context. Its target is unknown. Some clones are missing from TCRdb's copy, which holds only in-frame ones; the method was immunoSEQ multiplex PCR. The repertoire holds fewer than 850,000 clones, around 96% seen once, with about 0.22% in the top ten. Terminally differentiated effector memory CD45RA+ cells were left out of the naive CD8 fraction, which was CD45RO-negative and positively selected for CCR7. All the donors were Caucasian adults who lived in Nashville, Tennessee. The sample comes from a study of shared clonotypes between healthy human individuals. The study's findings and limits: Non-shared clonotypes had lower generation probabilities than clonotypes shared by all four sorted-subset donors. Rarefaction curves obtained for sorted subsets showed sequencing incomplete despite large depth. Of the naive CD4 clonotypes, roughly 5.2% were shared across a handful of donors.

The receptor's source is a man between 25 and 39 years old in good health. Input material: naive CD8+ T cells sorted from blood.

The CDR3 here is CARTNPRDRGRSDYGYTF. The DNA for the CDR3 is TGTGCCAGAACCAACCCCCGGGACAGGGGGAGGAGTGACTATGGCTACACCTTC. The chain links TRBV7-5 to TRBJ1-2; the table's D call, TRBD1, was not checked against the DNA. TRBV7-5 is a pseudogene segment. This CDR3 comprises 18 residues.